These 17 T cell receptor beta chains were sequenced from one sample in a study of shared clonotypes between healthy human individuals. Repertoires were generated with immunoSEQ multiplex PCR, while TCRdb's copy carries only in-frame clones and drops some. The table lists 950,000 to 1,300,000 clones, about 75% of them singletons. Sequenced sample: memory CD4+ T cells sorted from blood. Subset denoted: CD45RA-negative fraction. The receptors shown here come from a man younger than 35 in good health.

Only one count was recorded for this clone. The chain combines TRBV4-1 with TRBJ2-2; D uncertain. V was trimmed by 5 bases and J by 7 bases, leaving 20 bases between them. Germline V gene lookup returns CDR1 MGHRA and CDR2 YSYEKL. The CDR3 contains 16 residues. CDR3: CASSKLRAGGYGELFF. The CDR3 region has the DNA TGCGCCAGCAGCAAGCTACGGGCCGGTGGGTACGGGGAGCTGTTTTTT.

The V and J genes are TRBV10-3 and TRBJ2-5; D may correspond to TRBD1 or TRBD2 (5 bases each). V was shortened by 9 bases and J by 2 bases, with 13 bases between the two germline ends. The CDR3 sequence is 13 residues long. CDR1 and CDR2 (germline): ENHRY, SYGVKD. The CDR3 DNA follows: TGTGCCATAAACCGGGGCTCACAAGAGACCCAGTACTTC. It is translated as CAINRGSQETQYF.

The chain carries TRBV27 and TRBJ2-7; no firm D call. The CDR3 is 14 residues long. Per the germline V gene, CDR1 is MNHEY and CDR2 is SMNVEV (reference sequence). V lost 6 bases to trimming and J lost 0 bases, with 12 bases between them. The CDR3 bases are TGTGCCAGCAGCTACAACGGTCTCTCCTACGAGCAGTACTTC. Protein: CASSYNGLSYEQYF.

This clone was counted once. This chain connects TRBV6-6 to TRBJ2-7; tentative D call: TRBD2 (5 bases). The CDR3 length is 14 residues. CDR1 is MNHNY and CDR2 is SVGAGI in the germline V gene (reference sequence). Between the trimmed V and J ends, which lost 2 bases and 3 bases, there was a span of 11 bases. This CDR3 is CASSYTQGSYEQYF. For the CDR3, the DNA is TGTGCCAGCAGTTACACTCAAGGGAGCTACGAGCAGTACTTC.

As DNA, the CDR3 is TGTGCCAGCAGCTTAGTGGACAGTACTGAAGCTTTCTTT. It translates to CASSLVDSTEAFF. The chain employs TRBV7-2 and TRBJ1-1; the D gene is possibly TRBD1 (6 bases). Trimming stripped 1 base from V and 5 bases from J, with 8 bases between. The V gene's germline CDR1 is SGHTA and CDR2 FQGNSA. The CDR3 covers 13 residues.

V and J are TRBV5-1 and TRBJ1-4; D may be TRBD1 (6 bases). Looked up from germline, CDR1 is SGHRS and CDR2 is YFSETQ. Between the trimmed V and J ends, which lost 4 bases and 6 bases, there was a span of 16 bases. CDR3 length: 15 residues. The CDR3 DNA follows: TGCGCCAGCAGCCCGAGGGGGGGCGCCGATGAAAAACTGTTTTTT. It encodes CASSPRGGADEKLFF.

This clone occurred once. The chain links TRBV2 to TRBJ2-2, with D possibly TRBD2 on 6 matching bases. CDR3 size: 14 residues. Trimming took off 6 bases at V and 4 bases at J, with 12 bases between the two ends. The germline V gene has CDR1 SNHLY and CDR2 FYNNEI. The CDR3 sequence is CASRPGVSTGELFF. The DNA of the CDR3 is TGTGCCAGCAGACCGGGAGTAAGCACCGGGGAGCTGTTTTTT.

This sequence joins TRBV28 and TRBJ2-7; weak D call: TRBD1 (6 bases). With 6 bases removed from V and 1 base from J, the gap between germline ends came to 13 bases. The CDR3 runs to 14 residues. The V gene's germline CDR1 is MDHEN and CDR2 SYDVKM. The CDR3 region is CASRLRDTSYEQYF. CDR3 DNA: TGTGCCAGCAGACTCCGGGACACTTCCTACGAGCAGTACTTC.

This rearrangement joins TRBV7-9 to TRBJ1-1, with a possible D match to TRBD1 (5 bases). CDR1 is SEHNR and CDR2 is FQNEAQ in the germline V gene (reference sequence). Between the trimmed V and J ends, which lost 6 bases and 0 bases, there was a span of 8 bases. The CDR3 extends over 13 amino acids. This chain's CDR3 is CASRQQVNTEAFF. CDR3 DNA: TGTGCCAGCAGGCAACAGGTGAACACTGAAGCTTTCTTT.

The chain carries TRBV7-2 and TRBJ2-7; TRBD1 aligns across 7 bases. Trimming cost V 11 bases and J 6 bases; bases outside gene matches: 10. Germline loops: CDR1 SGHTA, CDR2 FQGNSA. This CDR3 region has 12 residues. The CDR3 is CARPQGRGEQYF. CDR3 nucleotide sequence: TGTGCCCGACCACAGGGGCGCGGCGAGCAGTACTTC.

The chain recombines TRBV15 with TRBJ2-2; 9 bases align to TRBD1. With V trimmed by 5 bases and J by 2 bases, 12 bases remained unmatched. The CDR3 spans 18 residues. The germline V gene has CDR1 LNHNV and CDR2 YYDKDF (reference sequence). CDR3 residues: CATSSGQGLSDNTGELFF. DNA of the CDR3: TGTGCCACCAGCTCGGGACAGGGCTTATCCGACAACACCGGGGAGCTGTTTTTT.

The chain combines TRBV5-4 with TRBJ1-3; 8 nucleotides agree with TRBD1. Trimming took 4 bases from V and 4 from J; bases not matched to a gene: 10. From germline, CDR1 is SGHNT and CDR2 YYREEE (reference sequence). This CDR3 region has 16 residues. The CDR3 protein is CASSLYPTGVGNTIYF. Here the CDR3 DNA reads TGTGCCAGCAGCCTTTACCCGACAGGGGTCGGAAACACCATATATTTT.

V gene TRBV27 combines with J gene TRBJ2-3, with 8 bases lining up with TRBD2. CDR1 is MNHEY, CDR2 SMNVEV, per germline (reference sequence). V gave up 4 bases and J gave up 1 base; unmatched junction bases: 7. The CDR3 consists of 16 residues. CDR3 DNA sequence: TGTGCCAGCAGTTCGTCGGCGGGGGGACGCACAGATACGCAGTATTTT. Translating it yields CASSSSAGGRTDTQYF.

The chain couples TRBV5-6 to TRBJ2-4; D remains ambiguous. Trimming removed 4 bases from V and 2 bases from J, with 7 bases in between. This CDR3 spans 13 amino acids. Germline lookup yields CDR1 SGHDT and CDR2 YYEEEE. The CDR3 bases are TGTGCCAGCAGCGCCGTGACCAAAAACATTCAGTACTTC. Residues: CASSAVTKNIQYF.

The rearrangement joins TRBV7-2 to TRBJ2-3; 11 bases fit TRBD2. V lost 2 bases to trimming and J lost 6 bases; unmatched junction nucleotides: 4. The CDR3 is 15 amino acids. CDR1 and CDR2 from the germline V gene are SGHTA and FQGNSA. As DNA, the CDR3 is TGTGCCAGCAGCTTAACTAGCGGGAGTAGGGATACGCAGTATTTT. It translates to CASSLTSGSRDTQYF. The full variable domain, rest sourced from reference TRBV7-2 and TRBJ2-3, is GAGVSQSPSNKVTEKGKDVELRCDPISGHTALYWYRQSLGQGLEFLIYFQGNSAPDKSGLPSDRFSAERTGGSVSTLTIQRTQQEDSAVYLCASSLTSGSRDTQYFGPGTRLTVL.

V usage is TRBV18 and J usage is TRBJ2-1; no reliable D call. CDR1 and CDR2 from the germline V gene are KGHSH and LQKENI. V lost 3 bases and J 9 bases, leaving 12 bases between the germline ends. The CDR3 runs to 13 residues. CDR3 sequence: CASSPSQSSEQFF. CDR3 DNA sequence: TGTGCCAGCTCACCTAGTCAAAGTAGTGAGCAGTTCTTC.

This chain links TRBV7-2 with TRBJ2-1; TRBD2 agrees at 11 bases. Germline values: CDR1 SGHTA, CDR2 FQGNSA. With 5 bases clipped from V and 7 bases from J, the junction kept 10 bases outside the gene matches. This CDR3 region has 16 residues. This chain's CDR3 is CASSEEIASGGNEQFF. CDR3 sequence (DNA): TGTGCCAGCAGCGAGGAGATCGCTAGCGGGGGGAATGAGCAGTTCTTC.